The rows below give T cell receptor beta chains drawn from one sample of a study of T cell changes during pregnancy in multiple sclerosis. Profiling relied on immunoSEQ multiplex PCR, and the TCRdb table lists in-frame clones only, not all of them. Of approximately 30,000 clones detected, roughly 89% appear once; the ten largest clones hold around 0.72%. Sample: CD4+ T cells from peripheral blood mononuclear cells, taken in the second trimester of pregnancy. The origin of the receptors is a female donor with multiple sclerosis, enrolled in a pregnancy study. Each CDR3 is given with its conserved first and last residue. D genes are given only for firm matches. A row's size may be missing; if present it is once, few, many or a size class.

j_call: TRBJ2-1
v_call: TRBV5-4
d_call: TRBD2
clone_size: few
cdr3_nt: TGTGCCAGCAGCTTGGGTCGAGGACTAGTGTTCTTC
cdr3_aa: CASSLGRGLVFF

j_call: TRBJ2-1
v_call: TRBV5-4
d_call: .
clone_size: .
cdr3_nt: TGTGCCAGCAGCTTCAGGACTTTCTCCTACAATGAGCAGTTCTTC
cdr3_aa: CASSFRTFSYNEQFF

j_call: TRBJ2-3
v_call: TRBV7-2
d_call: .
clone_size: .
cdr3_nt: TGTGCCAGCAGCTTACTGGCTTATGATACGCAGTATTTT
cdr3_aa: CASSLLAYDTQYF

j_call: TRBJ1-2
v_call: TRBV9
d_call: TRBD1
clone_size: .
cdr3_nt: TGTGCCAGCAGCGTAGCCTTTGGGGACAGGGTGGATGGCCACACCTTC
cdr3_aa: CASSVAFGDRVDGHTF

j_call: TRBJ1-1
v_call: TRBV11-2
d_call: .
clone_size: .
cdr3_nt: TGTGCCAGCAGCCCGCGGGGGGGCACTGAAGCTTTCTTT
cdr3_aa: CASSPRGGTEAFF

j_call: TRBJ2-5
v_call: TRBV2
d_call: .
clone_size: .
cdr3_nt: TGTGCCAGCGGGGGGAGAGAGACCCAGTACTTC
cdr3_aa: CASGGRETQYF

j_call: TRBJ2-5
v_call: TRBV30
d_call: .
clone_size: few
cdr3_nt: TGTGCCTGGAGTGCCGCGCTCCAAGAGACCCAGTACTTC
cdr3_aa: CAWSAALQETQYF

j_call: TRBJ1-1
v_call: TRBV5-4
d_call: TRBD1
clone_size: .
cdr3_nt: TGTGCCAGCAGCTTGAGGACAGGCGACGGTACTGAAGCTTTCTTT
cdr3_aa: CASSLRTGDGTEAFF

j_call: TRBJ2-1
v_call: TRBV5-1
d_call: TRBD2
clone_size: .
cdr3_nt: TGCGCCAGCAGCAGATGGACTAGCGGGGGGGCCGGCGATGAGCAGTTCTTC
cdr3_aa: CASSRWTSGGAGDEQFF

j_call: TRBJ1-1
v_call: TRBV7-3
d_call: TRBD1
clone_size: .
cdr3_nt: TGTGCCAGCAGCTTCGGACAGGGCACTGAAGCTTTCTTT
cdr3_aa: CASSFGQGTEAFF

j_call: TRBJ1-2
v_call: TRBV5-4
d_call: .
clone_size: .
cdr3_nt: TGTGCCAGCAGCCCTACAGGAGACTATGGCTACACCTTC
cdr3_aa: CASSPTGDYGYTF

j_call: TRBJ2-7
v_call: TRBV5-7
d_call: .
clone_size: .
cdr3_nt: TGTGCCAGCAGCTTGAGACAGATCCACGAGCAGTACTTC
cdr3_aa: CASSLRQIHEQYF

j_call: TRBJ1-2
v_call: TRBV19
d_call: .
clone_size: .
cdr3_nt: TGTGCCAGTCGTAACTTATACTCACTCTATGGCTACACCTTC
cdr3_aa: CASRNLYSLYGYTF

j_call: TRBJ1-4
v_call: TRBV28
d_call: .
clone_size: .
cdr3_nt: TGTGCCAGCAGTTCCAGAAACGGGGATGAAAAACTGTTTTTT
cdr3_aa: CASSSRNGDEKLFF

j_call: TRBJ1-5
v_call: TRBV19
d_call: .
clone_size: .
cdr3_nt: TGTGCCAGTAGTTGGCAGGTGGGTCAGCCCCAGCATTTT
cdr3_aa: CASSWQVGQPQHF

j_call: TRBJ2-7
v_call: TRBV5-1
d_call: TRBD2
clone_size: .
cdr3_nt: TGCGCCAGCAGCTGGGGGACTAGTCCCGTGTACGAGCAGTACTTC
cdr3_aa: CASSWGTSPVYEQYF

j_call: TRBJ1-5
v_call: TRBV18
d_call: .
clone_size: few
cdr3_nt: TGTGCCAGCTCAGGACAGCTCAATCAGCCCCAGCATTTT
cdr3_aa: CASSGQLNQPQHF

j_call: TRBJ2-7
v_call: TRBV6-4
d_call: .
clone_size: .
cdr3_nt: TGTGCCAGCAGTGAAGGCGGGGAGAACGAGCAGTACTTC
cdr3_aa: CASSEGGENEQYF

j_call: TRBJ1-2
v_call: TRBV4-3
d_call: .
clone_size: .
cdr3_nt: TGCGCCAGCAGCGGGGGGAGCGGCTACACCTTC
cdr3_aa: CASSGGSGYTF

j_call: TRBJ2-2
v_call: TRBV4-1
d_call: .
clone_size: .
cdr3_nt: TGCGCCAGCAGCCAAGATACAGATCCCGGGGAGCTGTTTTTT
cdr3_aa: CASSQDTDPGELFF

j_call: TRBJ1-2
v_call: TRBV5-4
d_call: .
clone_size: .
cdr3_nt: TGTGCCAGCAGCCCGCTGGGGGAGGTTTATGGCTACACCTTC
cdr3_aa: CASSPLGEVYGYTF

j_call: TRBJ2-1
v_call: TRBV14
d_call: .
clone_size: .
cdr3_nt: TGTGCCAGCAGCCTCGTCAGGGTTCGCGAGCAGTTCTTC
cdr3_aa: CASSLVRVREQFF

j_call: TRBJ2-3
v_call: TRBV18
d_call: TRBD2
clone_size: .
cdr3_nt: TGTGCCAGCTCACCCCCCGGGACTAGCGGCAGCACAGATACGCAGTATTTT
cdr3_aa: CASSPPGTSGSTDTQYF

j_call: TRBJ2-3
v_call: TRBV15
d_call: TRBD1
clone_size: .
cdr3_nt: TGTGCCACCAGCAGGGACAGGGGGTTTTTTATAGGCACAGATACGCAGTATTTT
cdr3_aa: CATSRDRGFFIGTDTQYF

j_call: TRBJ2-7
v_call: TRBV12-5
d_call: TRBD1
clone_size: once
cdr3_nt: TGTGCTAGTGGTTTGTCTCGACAGGGTACCGACGAGCAGTACTTC
cdr3_aa: CASGLSRQGTDEQYF

j_call: TRBJ1-2
v_call: TRBV7-8
d_call: .
clone_size: .
cdr3_nt: TGTGCCAGCAGCTTAGCGTCTAGCGTCGGGGGTTTGTTAGGCTACACCTTC
cdr3_aa: CASSLASSVGGLLGYTF

j_call: TRBJ1-5
v_call: TRBV18
d_call: .
clone_size: .
cdr3_nt: TGTGCCAGCTCACCTCTACAGAATCAGCCCCAGCATTTT
cdr3_aa: CASSPLQNQPQHF

j_call: TRBJ2-1
v_call: TRBV18
d_call: .
clone_size: once
cdr3_nt: TGTGCCAGCTCCCCCAAGGGACAACAGAGGTACAATGAGCAGTTCTTC
cdr3_aa: CASSPKGQQRYNEQFF

j_call: TRBJ1-4
v_call: TRBV6-5
d_call: .
clone_size: .
cdr3_nt: TGTGCCAGCAGTTACTCACGGGAGGGGAATGAAAAACTGTTTTTT
cdr3_aa: CASSYSREGNEKLFF

j_call: TRBJ2-5
v_call: TRBV10-3
d_call: TRBD1
clone_size: once
cdr3_nt: TGTGCCACCTCGAACACGAAGGGGGCTGGGGAGACCCAGTACTTC
cdr3_aa: CATSNTKGAGETQYF

j_call: TRBJ2-1
v_call: TRBV23-1
d_call: .
clone_size: .
cdr3_nt: TGCGCCAGCAGTCAACCCTGGGGAACGGGGTTCAATGAGCAGTTCTTC
cdr3_aa: CASSQPWGTGFNEQFF